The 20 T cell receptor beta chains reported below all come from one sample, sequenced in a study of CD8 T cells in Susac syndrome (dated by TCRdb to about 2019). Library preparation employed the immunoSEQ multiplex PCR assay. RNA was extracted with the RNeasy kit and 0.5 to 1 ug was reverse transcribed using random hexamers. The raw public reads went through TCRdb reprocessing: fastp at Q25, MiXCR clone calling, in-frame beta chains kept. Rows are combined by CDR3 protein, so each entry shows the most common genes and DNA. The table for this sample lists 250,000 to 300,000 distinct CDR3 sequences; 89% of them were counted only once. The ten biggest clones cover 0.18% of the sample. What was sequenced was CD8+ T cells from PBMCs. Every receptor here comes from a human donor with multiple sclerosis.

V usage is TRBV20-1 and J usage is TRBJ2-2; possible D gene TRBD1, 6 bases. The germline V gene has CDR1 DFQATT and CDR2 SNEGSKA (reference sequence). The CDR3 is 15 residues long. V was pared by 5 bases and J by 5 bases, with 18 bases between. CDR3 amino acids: CSAGTRGIWTGELFF. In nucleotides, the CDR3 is TGCAGTGCTGGGACCAGGGGAATCTGGACCGGGGAGCTGTTTTTT.

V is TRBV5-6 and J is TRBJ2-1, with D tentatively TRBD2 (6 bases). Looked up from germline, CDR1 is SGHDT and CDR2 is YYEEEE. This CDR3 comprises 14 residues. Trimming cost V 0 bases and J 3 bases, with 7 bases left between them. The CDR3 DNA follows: TGTGCCAGCAGCTTGGACGGGGGCTACAATGAGCAGTTCTTC. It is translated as CASSLDGGYNEQFF.

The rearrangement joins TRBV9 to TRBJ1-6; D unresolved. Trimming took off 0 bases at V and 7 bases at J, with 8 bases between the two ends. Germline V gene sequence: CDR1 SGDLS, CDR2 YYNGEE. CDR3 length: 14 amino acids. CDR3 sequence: CASSVATENSPLHF. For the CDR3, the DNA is TGTGCCAGCAGCGTAGCTACAGAGAATTCACCCCTCCACTTT.

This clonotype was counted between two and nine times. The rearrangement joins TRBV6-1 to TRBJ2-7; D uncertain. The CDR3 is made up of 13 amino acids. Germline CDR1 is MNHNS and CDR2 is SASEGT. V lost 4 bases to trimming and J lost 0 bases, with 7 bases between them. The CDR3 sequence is CASSAGDSYEQYF. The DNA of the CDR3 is TGTGCCAGCAGTGCTGGGGACTCCTACGAGCAGTACTTC.

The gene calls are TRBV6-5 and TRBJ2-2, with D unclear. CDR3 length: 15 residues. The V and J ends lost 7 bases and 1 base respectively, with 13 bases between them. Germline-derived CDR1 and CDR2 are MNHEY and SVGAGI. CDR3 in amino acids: CASTERPENTGELFF. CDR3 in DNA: TGTGCCAGCACCGAAAGACCAGAGAACACCGGGGAGCTGTTTTTT.

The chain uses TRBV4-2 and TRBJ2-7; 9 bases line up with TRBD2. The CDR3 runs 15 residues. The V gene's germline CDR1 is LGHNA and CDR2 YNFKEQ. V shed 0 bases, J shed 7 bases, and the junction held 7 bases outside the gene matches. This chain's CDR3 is CASSQEPAGGREQYF. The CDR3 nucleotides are TGTGCCAGCAGCCAAGAACCAGCGGGGGGTCGGGAGCAGTACTTC.

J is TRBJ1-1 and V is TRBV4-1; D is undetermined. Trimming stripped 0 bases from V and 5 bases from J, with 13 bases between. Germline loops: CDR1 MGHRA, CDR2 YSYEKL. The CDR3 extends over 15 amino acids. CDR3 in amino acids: CASSQEGGSGTEAFF. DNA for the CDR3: TGCGCCAGCAGCCAAGAAGGTGGGTCGGGGACTGAAGCTTTCTTT.

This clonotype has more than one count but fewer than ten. The CDR3 here is CASSIITGELFF. CDR3 nucleotides: TGTGCCAGTAGTATAATCACCGGGGAGCTGTTTTTT. The chain links TRBV19 to TRBJ2-2; D unclear. Germline V gene lookup returns CDR1 LNHDA and CDR2 SQIVND (reference sequence). The V end lost 2 bases, the J end lost 4 bases, and 2 bases lay between the germline ends. The CDR3 is 12 residues long.

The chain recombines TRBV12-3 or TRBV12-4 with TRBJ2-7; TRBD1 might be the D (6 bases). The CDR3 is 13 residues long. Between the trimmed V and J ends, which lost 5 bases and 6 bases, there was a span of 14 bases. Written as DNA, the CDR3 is TGTGCCAGCAGTACACAGGGTGGACGCGAGCAGTACTTC. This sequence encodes CASSTQGGREQYF.

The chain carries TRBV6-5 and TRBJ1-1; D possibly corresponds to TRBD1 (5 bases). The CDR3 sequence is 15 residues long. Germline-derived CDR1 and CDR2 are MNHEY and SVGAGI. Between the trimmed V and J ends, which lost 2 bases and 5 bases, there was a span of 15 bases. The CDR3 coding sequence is TGTGCCAGCAGTTACCGGGAGGGGACGAGAACTGAAGCTTTCTTT. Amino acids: CASSYREGTRTEAFF.

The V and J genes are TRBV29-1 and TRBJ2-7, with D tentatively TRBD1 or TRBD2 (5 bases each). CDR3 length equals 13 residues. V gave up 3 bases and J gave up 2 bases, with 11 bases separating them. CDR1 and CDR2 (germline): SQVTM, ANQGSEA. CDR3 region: CSVDTGTTYEQYF. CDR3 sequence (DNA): TGCAGCGTTGATACCGGGACCACCTACGAGCAGTACTTC.

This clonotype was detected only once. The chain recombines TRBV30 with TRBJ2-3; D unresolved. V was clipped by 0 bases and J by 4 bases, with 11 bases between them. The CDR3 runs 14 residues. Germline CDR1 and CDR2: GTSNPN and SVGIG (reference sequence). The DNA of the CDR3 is TGTGCCTGGAGTGTACTTAGCCTCCCAGATACGCAGTATTTT. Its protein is CAWSVLSLPDTQYF.

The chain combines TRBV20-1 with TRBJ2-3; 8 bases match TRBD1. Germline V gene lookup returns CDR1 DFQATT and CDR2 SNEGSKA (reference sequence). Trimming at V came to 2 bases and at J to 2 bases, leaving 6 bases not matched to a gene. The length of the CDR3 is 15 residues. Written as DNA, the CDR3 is TGCAGTGCTAGATTGACAGGGGCGTACACAGATACGCAGTATTTT. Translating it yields CSARLTGAYTDTQYF.

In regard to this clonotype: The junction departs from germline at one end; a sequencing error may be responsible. The CDR3 spells CSGEGGAEQFF. CDR3 nucleotides: TGCAGCGGTGAAGGGGGGGCTGAGCAGTTCTTC. The J gene is TRBJ2-1, the V gene TRBV29-1; weak D call: TRBD2 (7 bases). Germline CDR1 reads SQVTM; CDR2 reads ANQGSEA. This CDR3 spans 11 amino acids.

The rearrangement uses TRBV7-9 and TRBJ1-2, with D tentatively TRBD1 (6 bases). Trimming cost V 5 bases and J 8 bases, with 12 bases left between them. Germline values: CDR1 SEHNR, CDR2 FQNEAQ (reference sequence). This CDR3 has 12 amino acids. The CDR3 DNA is TGTGCCAGCAGCCCCGCGGGGGGCGGCTACACCTTC. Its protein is CASSPAGGGYTF.

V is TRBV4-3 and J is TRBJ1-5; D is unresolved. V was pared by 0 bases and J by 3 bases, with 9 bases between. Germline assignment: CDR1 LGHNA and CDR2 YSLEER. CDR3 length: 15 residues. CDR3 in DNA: TGCGCCAGCAGCCAAGAGGCCAGCCACAATCAGCCCCAGCATTTT. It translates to CASSQEASHNQPQHF.

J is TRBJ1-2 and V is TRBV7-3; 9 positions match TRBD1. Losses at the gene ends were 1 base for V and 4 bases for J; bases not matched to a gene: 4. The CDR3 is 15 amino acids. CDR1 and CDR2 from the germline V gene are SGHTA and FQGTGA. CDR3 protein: CASSLNTGGPYGYTF. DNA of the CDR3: TGTGCCAGCAGCTTAAATACAGGGGGCCCCTATGGCTACACCTTC.

CDR3 DNA: TGTGCCAGCAGCCTTGGACTAGGGACCTACGAGCAGTACTTC. It yields the protein CASSLGLGTYEQYF. The genes are TRBV14 and TRBJ2-7; 7 bases map to TRBD2. V shed 4 bases, J shed 2 bases, and the junction held 5 bases outside the gene matches. The CDR3 length is 14 residues. Germline loops: CDR1 SGHDN, CDR2 FVKESK.

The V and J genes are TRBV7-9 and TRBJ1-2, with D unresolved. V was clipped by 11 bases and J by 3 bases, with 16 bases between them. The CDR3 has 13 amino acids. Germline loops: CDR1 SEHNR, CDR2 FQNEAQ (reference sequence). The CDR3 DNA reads TGTGCCTCTCTGACGGGGTCGGACTATGGCTACACCTTC. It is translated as CASLTGSDYGYTF.

CDR3 loop: CASSSYTSPTGYSYNEQFF. For the CDR3, the DNA is TGTGCCAGCAGTTCATATACCTCCCCTACAGGGTACTCCTACAATGAGCAGTTCTTC. The chain joins TRBV27 to TRBJ2-1, with D possibly matching TRBD1 (6 bases). The CDR3 covers 19 residues. Germline assignment: CDR1 MNHEY and CDR2 SMNVEV (reference sequence). V was clipped by 4 bases and J by 0 bases, with 22 bases between them.